Listed below are T cell receptor beta chains from one sample, sequenced in a study of T cells in Graves' hyperthyroidism and ophthalmopathy. TCRdb re-called the multiplex PCR reads with MiXCR, one entry per CDR3 protein. The data contain some 690,000 distinct CDR3 sequences, around a sixth of them singletons. The specimen sequenced was blood. These receptor sequences come from a man aged 50-59 years with Graves' hyperthyroidism. CDR3s leave out the opening cysteine and the closing phenylalanine or tryptophan. The order of the fields is V gene, clone size, CDR3 length, CDR3 protein. The listing skips clone size in some rows; elsewhere it reads once, few, many or a size class.

TRBV20-1 | many | 13 | SARDILAGWTEQF
TRBV5-1 | many | 12 | ASSLASTNEKLF
TRBV12-3/TRBV12-4 | many | 14 | ASSLVVSVAKNIQY
TRBV6-2/TRBV6-3 | many | 12 | ASSYSTLDIEAF
TRBV19 | many | 12 | ASSLGEATYEQY
TRBV5-1 | few | 12 | ASSSKTGTYKQY
TRBV6-1 | - | 14 | ASSLDRDYWSYGYT
TRBV5-1 | many | 12 | ASNHRQGTDTQY
TRBV2 | many | 15 | ASSARALISGANVLT
TRBV6-2/TRBV6-3 | - | 14 | ASSWTEQGLRHIQY
TRBV27 | few | 12 | ASSLGGAGYEQY
TRBV24-1 | - | 12 | ATSDVDRDETQY
TRBV11-1 | many | 13 | ASSVGTHSNQPQH
TRBV12-3/TRBV12-4 | many | 15 | ASSLISLQGAKFGAF
TRBV5-5 | many | 17 | ASSFRGGGIAGGGDTQY
TRBV7-9 | few | 14 | ASRPLGQGAYYGYT
TRBV28 | many | 13 | ASSMTGQGSHEQY
TRBV7-9 | - | 14 | ASSLYAGGSGNTIY
TRBV20-1 | - | 12 | SAREGGLGYGYT
TRBV29-1 | many | 12 | SVDSGRAGYEQY
TRBV10-3 | - | 14 | AISEFSGGNGNTIY
TRBV11-2 | many | 14 | ASSRMTGVSGNTIY
TRBV6-2/TRBV6-3 | few | 9 | ASSYVHEQY
TRBV20-1 | many | 12 | SARETGGVYEQY
TRBV5-1 | - | 14 | ASSAHSGRVTDTQY
TRBV6-2/TRBV6-3 | many | 14 | ASSYLLEPPYNEQF
TRBV6-5 | - | 10 | ASGLVYNEQF
TRBV7-3 | - | 7 | ARGAPQY
TRBV30 | - | 12 | AWSVGGPTDTQY
TRBV30 | - | 13 | AWDLAGANTGELF
TRBV27 | many | 15 | ASSPGQGALSRDTQY
TRBV6-1 | many | 13 | ASSEGQSLYYEQY
TRBV7-6 | many | 11 | ASSWTGEGTQY
TRBV11-1 | few | 13 | ASSQGRGLTGELF
TRBV7-2 | - | 13 | ASSPTGTGNNEQF
TRBV5-1 | few | 10 | ASSPTGSGYT
TRBV11-2 | many | 15 | ASSLAAGGWNTGELF
TRBV19 | few | 10 | ASSIPGRPQH